This T cell receptor (beta chain) was profiled in a study of blood T cell repertoires in COVID-19. Overall study: Both acute and convalescent COVID-19 samples were obtained from the United States, Italy and Spain. PBMCs, B-cell-depleted T cells, or T cells were the source of the cDNA or gDNA that made up the material.

This CDR3 has 13 residues. Unmatched junction bases numbered 6, after V lost 10 bases and J lost 0 bases. Germline loops: CDR1 SGHTA, CDR2 FQGNSA. Original methodology: The authors estimated nucleated cell counts from reference gene primer amplification. TCRdb keeps only in-frame clones here, not all; method: immunoSEQ multiplex PCR. V, J and clone size derive from that table, while D and trimming were established from the DNA sequence. The sample comprises about 29,000 clones, 86% of which are singletons, and more than 20% rests with the top ten. The clonotype was recovered from a human donor with active COVID-19. The donor label of this sample is uncertain. The sequenced material came from peripheral blood. The rearrangement joins TRBV7-2 to TRBJ2-7; 7 bases match TRBD2. As DNA, the CDR3 is TGTGCCACCGGGACTAAGAGCTCCTACGAGCAGTACTTC. Encoded protein: CATGTKSSYEQYF.